Listed here are 30 T cell receptor beta chains from one sample, sequenced in a study of blood T cell repertoires in COVID-19. Generated by immunoSEQ multiplex PCR, the TCRdb table keeps only in-frame clones and is missing some. The table lists approximately 110,000 clones, over 75% of them singletons. The sequenced sample was peripheral blood. The receptors here all came from a woman between 50 and 59 years old with acute or convalescent COVID-19.

The gene calls are TRBV6-5 and TRBJ1-3; tentatively, D is TRBD1 (6 bases). CDR3 length: 15 amino acids. V shed 6 bases and J shed 0 bases, with 12 bases lying between them. CDR1 and CDR2 from the germline V gene are MNHEY and SVGAGI. The DNA of the CDR3 is TGTGCCAGCAGGGACAGCCTATTCTCTGGAAACACCATATATTTT. Its protein is CASRDSLFSGNTIYF.

This chain uses TRBV5-6 with TRBJ1-1; TRBD1 might be the D (6 bases). Trimming left V 0 bases short and J 11 bases short, with 11 bases between. Germline lookup yields CDR1 SGHDT and CDR2 YYEEEE. The CDR3 totals 12 residues. As DNA, the CDR3 is TGTGCCAGCAGCTTGGGGAGGCAGGGGGCTTTCTTT. It translates to CASSLGRQGAFF.

This clone has only a few counts. The chain uses TRBV9 and TRBJ2-3; 10 bases map to TRBD2. This CDR3 region has 14 residues. CDR1 SGDLS and CDR2 YYNGEE come from the germline V gene. V lost 2 bases and J lost 5; bases outside the gene matches: 2. CDR3 region: CASSVSGGLDTQYF. DNA for the CDR3: TGTGCCAGCAGCGTTAGCGGGGGGTTAGATACGCAGTATTTT.

V and J are TRBV6-6 and TRBJ1-6, with a possible D match to TRBD1 (5 bases). Germline lookup yields CDR1 MNHNY and CDR2 SVGAGI (reference sequence). The V end was cut by 2 bases, the J end by 8 bases, with 16 bases between. This CDR3 is built from 16 residues. The DNA for the CDR3 is TGTGCCAGCAGTTACAGGGGAAGTGGGTCGGATTCACCCCTCCACTTT. Translated: CASSYRGSGSDSPLHF.

The count of this clone is one. The chain carries TRBV18 and TRBJ1-1; no clear D gene. CDR1 is KGHSH and CDR2 is LQKENI in the germline V gene. This CDR3 is built from 11 residues. V was pared by 4 bases and J by 7 bases, with 7 bases between. The CDR3 here is CASSLGLEAFF. CDR3 DNA sequence: TGTGCCAGCTCACTTGGACTTGAAGCTTTCTTT.

The V call is TRBV5-1, the J call TRBJ2-5; the D gene is possibly TRBD1 (6 bases). V dropped 4 bases and J dropped 5 bases, with 18 bases sitting between them. CDR3 length equals 15 residues. The V gene's germline CDR1 is SGHRS and CDR2 YFSETQ. The CDR3 loop reads CASSGGRGDGETQYF. DNA for the CDR3: TGCGCCAGCAGCGGTGGCAGGGGAGATGGGGAGACCCAGTACTTC.

J is TRBJ1-1 and V is TRBV19; 8 bases fit TRBD1. The CDR3 is 14 residues long. Unmatched junction bases numbered 1, after V lost 3 bases and J lost 1 base. CDR1 is LNHDA, CDR2 SQIVND, per germline (reference sequence). CDR3 amino acids: CASSITGGNTEAFF. The DNA of the CDR3 is TGTGCCAGTAGTATTACAGGGGGGAACACTGAAGCTTTCTTT.

The gene calls are TRBV9 and TRBJ1-1; perhaps TRBD1 as D (5 bases). V was clipped by 5 bases and J by 7 bases, with 15 bases between them. CDR3 length equals 13 residues. Germline V gene sequence: CDR1 SGDLS, CDR2 YYNGEE. CDR3 amino acids: CASRLGGNGEAFF. In DNA form, the CDR3 reads TGTGCCAGCAGGTTGGGGGGAAACGGTGAAGCTTTCTTT.

V is TRBV6-5 and J is TRBJ1-1; TRBD1 is a possible D gene (6 bases). CDR3 size: 14 residues. CDR1 is MNHEY, CDR2 SVGAGI, per germline. Trimming removed 8 bases from V and 6 bases from J, with 19 bases in between. This chain's CDR3 is CASPKGGGLPEAFF. The CDR3 nucleotides are TGTGCCAGCCCGAAAGGGGGGGGACTCCCTGAAGCTTTCTTT.

This chain links TRBV23-1 with TRBJ2-7; 9 nucleotides agree with TRBD1. TRBV23-1 is designated an ORF whose function remains uncertain. With V trimmed by 3 bases and J by 9 bases, 6 bases remained unmatched. The CDR3 is 13 residues long. CDR3 nucleotides: TGCGCCAGCAGTCATTGGGGACAGGGCGGGCAGTACTTC. Translated, it gives CASSHWGQGGQYF.

This sequence joins TRBV6-1 and TRBJ1-2; the D gene is possibly TRBD1 (5 bases). Trimming shortened V by 2 bases and J by 9 bases, and 13 bases separated the two germline ends. CDR1 MNHNS and CDR2 SASEGT come from the germline V gene. This CDR3 contains 13 residues. DNA of the CDR3: TGTGCCAGCAGTGAATCTGACAGAGGAAGCTACACCTTC. It is translated as CASSESDRGSYTF.

This clone was observed a few times. This chain connects TRBV12-3 or TRBV12-4 to TRBJ1-2; D is ambiguous. Trimming removed 3 bases at V and 4 bases at J, with 9 bases between. The CDR3 is 13 residues long. The CDR3 nucleotides read TGTGCCAGCAGTTTCGGGAAATCCTATGGCTACACCTTC. Residues: CASSFGKSYGYTF.

CDR3 coding DNA: TGTGCCATCAGTGCGGGCGGGTACGGCACTGAAGCTTTCTTT. It codes for CAISAGGYGTEAFF. V and J are TRBV10-3 and TRBJ1-1; the D is unclear. CDR1 is ENHRY, CDR2 SYGVKD, per germline. CDR3 length: 14 residues. Trimming took off 4 bases at V and 4 bases at J, with 13 bases between the two ends.

The rearrangement links TRBV19 to TRBJ1-2; 7 nucleotides match TRBD1. This CDR3 has 14 amino acids. Trimming cost V 7 bases and J 0 bases; bases outside gene matches: 5. Germline V lookup: CDR1 LNHDA, CDR2 SQIVND (reference sequence). CDR3 sequence reads: CASTGQPSNYGYTF. The CDR3 DNA reads TGTGCCAGTACGGGACAGCCTTCTAACTATGGCTACACCTTC.

The chain is built from TRBV4-1 and TRBJ1-2; no clear D. The V and J ends lost 1 base and 4 bases respectively, with 10 bases between them. CDR1 and CDR2 from the germline V gene are MGHRA and YSYEKL. This CDR3 region has 14 residues. CDR3 nucleotide sequence: TGCGCCAGCAGCCAAGGGGCAGAGACCTATGGCTACACCTTC. Amino acids: CASSQGAETYGYTF.

The chain links TRBV6-5 to TRBJ1-2; D unclear. The CDR3 extends over 14 amino acids. Trimming stripped 0 bases from V and 0 bases from J, with 5 bases between. CDR1 is MNHEY and CDR2 is SVGAGI in the germline V gene. The DNA of the CDR3 is TGTGCCAGCAGTTACTCGAGGACTAACTATGGCTACACCTTC. This encodes CASSYSRTNYGYTF.

V usage is TRBV3-1 (or the pseudogene TRBV3-2) and J usage is TRBJ2-7, with unresolved D. V was pared by 0 bases and J by 1 base, with 13 bases between. The CDR3 is 16 amino acids. Germline values: CDR1 LGHDT, CDR2 YNNKEL (reference sequence). The CDR3 reads CASSQEGIFGSYEQYF. CDR3 DNA sequence: TGTGCCAGCAGCCAAGAAGGTATTTTCGGGTCCTACGAGCAGTACTTC.

This chain uses TRBV3-1 (or the pseudogene TRBV3-2) with TRBJ1-4, with a tentative D call TRBD1 (5 bases). The CDR3 runs to 14 residues. CDR1 is LGHDT, CDR2 YNNKEL, per germline (reference sequence). V lost 5 bases to trimming and J lost 4 bases, with 11 bases between them. CDR3 sequence (DNA): TGTGCCAGCAGCGACGACAGCCTTAATGAAAAACTGTTTTTT. Amino acids: CASSDDSLNEKLFF.

This rearrangement joins TRBV9 to TRBJ2-3; D gene uncertain. The CDR3 sequence is 13 residues long. The germline V and J ends were trimmed by 0 bases and 1 base, with 3 bases remaining between them. The germline V gene has CDR1 SGDLS and CDR2 YYNGEE. The CDR3 sequence is CASSVAGTDTQYF. The CDR3 nucleotides are TGTGCCAGCAGCGTAGCCGGCACAGATACGCAGTATTTT.

This clone was seen only once. The chain combines TRBV5-1 with TRBJ1-1; D is perhaps TRBD1 (5 bases). The CDR3 totals 14 residues. V was trimmed by 4 bases and J by 2 bases, leaving 12 bases between them. Germline CDR1 is SGHRS and CDR2 is YFSETQ. For the CDR3, the DNA is TGCGCCAGCAGCCCGCAGGGAGGCAACACTGAAGCTTTCTTT. It codes for CASSPQGGNTEAFF.

This chain joins TRBV3-1 (or the pseudogene TRBV3-2) and TRBJ1-1, with 8 bases fitting TRBD1. Germline V CDR1 and CDR2: LGHDT, YNNKEL (reference sequence). V trimming: 7 bases; J trimming: 0 bases; junction bases outside the gene matches: 7. CDR3 size: 15 residues. The CDR3 reads CASTPDRGLNTEAFF. The CDR3 nucleotides read TGTGCCAGCACACCAGACAGGGGATTGAACACTGAAGCTTTCTTT.

This chain connects TRBV7-2 to TRBJ2-2; 9 nucleotides agree with TRBD1. CDR3 size: 15 residues. The trim removed 5 bases at V and 6 bases at J, leaving 7 bases unmatched. Germline loops: CDR1 SGHTA, CDR2 FQGNSA. The CDR3 sequence is CASSLGQGTPGELFF. The CDR3 DNA is TGTGCCAGCAGCCTGGGACAGGGCACACCCGGGGAGCTGTTTTTT.

The J gene is TRBJ1-1, the V gene TRBV7-9; D is undetermined. The CDR3 runs to 17 residues. The germline gives CDR1 SEHNR, CDR2 FQNEAQ (reference sequence). Trimming left V 1 base short and J 4 bases short, with 19 bases between. The CDR3 loop is CASSLDYVARGSTEAFF. The DNA for the CDR3 is TGTGCCAGCAGCTTAGATTACGTGGCTCGTGGGAGCACTGAAGCTTTCTTT.

The CDR3 region is CASSDSGRRPFGYTF. In nucleotides, the CDR3 is TGTGCCAGCAGTGACTCGGGCAGACGACCTTTTGGCTACACCTTC. The chain carries TRBV6-4 and TRBJ1-2; D call uncertain. Trimming left V 0 bases short and J 7 bases short, with 15 bases between. The CDR3 covers 15 residues. In germline, CDR1 is MRHNA, CDR2 SNTAGT.

This chain uses TRBV2 with TRBJ2-7; TRBD1 matches at 9 bases. The V and J ends lost 4 bases and 0 bases, in that order; junction bases with no gene match: 4. Looked up from germline, CDR1 is SNHLY and CDR2 is FYNNEI. The CDR3 runs 15 residues. CDR3 nucleotides: TGTGCCAGCAGTGGATGGGGACAGGGCTCCTACGAGCAGTACTTC. Encoded protein: CASSGWGQGSYEQYF.

This sequence joins TRBV7-3 and TRBJ2-2, with D unresolved. CDR1 is SGHTA and CDR2 is FQGTGA in the germline V gene. The CDR3 extends over 12 amino acids. The V end was cut by 4 bases, the J end by 4 bases, with 4 bases between. The CDR3 DNA follows: TGTGCCAGCAGCTCATCCACCGGGGAGCTGTTTTTT. It yields the protein CASSSSTGELFF.

The chain employs TRBV10-2 and TRBJ2-7; 8 nucleotides match TRBD1. Looked up from germline, CDR1 is WSHSY and CDR2 is SAAADI. The CDR3 extends over 17 amino acids. The V and J ends lost 4 bases and 2 bases, in that order; junction bases with no gene match: 13. CDR3 region: CASSVYPSGTGPYEQYF. In DNA form, the CDR3 reads TGCGCCAGCAGTGTTTACCCATCCGGGACAGGCCCCTACGAGCAGTACTTC.

The chain uses TRBV28 and TRBJ1-1; TRBD1 agrees at 7 bases. V gave up 4 bases and J gave up 5 bases; unmatched junction bases: 28. Germline lookup yields CDR1 MDHEN and CDR2 SYDVKM. The CDR3 spans 21 residues. The CDR3 coding sequence is TGTGCCAGCAGTTCCTATTATGACCTAGGACAGGCCCGCGAGTGGGTGACTGAAGCTTTCTTT. This translates into CASSSYYDLGQAREWVTEAFF.

The rearrangement uses TRBV7-8 and TRBJ2-7, with D perhaps TRBD1 (5 bases). V lost 5 bases and J lost 3, with 11 bases in between. The CDR3 runs to 13 residues. The germline V gene encodes CDR1 SGHVS and CDR2 FQNEAQ. This CDR3 reads CASSRQQGYEQYF. The DNA for the CDR3 is TGTGCCAGCAGCCGCCAGCAGGGCTACGAGCAGTACTTC.

The chain employs TRBV10-3 and TRBJ1-6; the D is unclear. The CDR3 is 14 residues long. CDR1 ENHRY and CDR2 SYGVKD come from the germline V gene. With 6 bases removed from V and 7 bases from J, the gap between germline ends came to 13 bases. DNA of the CDR3: TGTGCCATCAGCGGGGATCGTGGCAATTCACCCCTCCACTTT. Residues: CAISGDRGNSPLHF.